Reported below is one TCR beta chain. Its specificity is unknown. PCR involved 60 Vbeta and 13 Jbeta primers. Sequenced by immunoSEQ multiplex PCR; TCRdb stores in-frame clones only, minus some. The sample records under 200,000 clones, roughly 80% being singletons. The data originate from a study of cytomegalovirus exposure and HLA in healthy donors. Study as a whole: HLA-typed donors were the source of about 90 million unique TCRs held in an early data release. General study results and limits: Analysis was carried out at a later point, and it linked a missense DCLRE1C variant to TCR beta V- and J-gene trimming.

This clonotype originated in a man between 18 and 35 years old in good health and CMV-seronegative. Material: PBMCs.

CDR3 region: CASSHTPGWEQFF. CDR3 in DNA: TGCGCCAGCAGCCACACCCCGGGGTGGGAGCAGTTCTTC. V and J are TRBV4-3 and TRBJ2-1, with D perhaps matching TRBD2 (5 bases). Germline V gene sequence: CDR1 LGHNA, CDR2 YSLEER. V was cut by 3 bases and J by 10 bases, with 13 bases left in between. This CDR3 spans 13 amino acids.